The TCR beta chain under discussion was sequenced for a study of T cell responses to AZD1222 COVID-19 vaccine. General study points: Targeting of unmutated variant regions was reportedly seen in nearly half of spike-specific TCRs. Spike-wide vaccine-associated CD4 TCRs dominated at 160-218 and 743-854.

Profiled with immunoSEQ multiplex PCR; TCRdb holds only in-frame clones, not every one. The data contain approximately 72,000 clones, approximately 90% of them singletons. CDR3 length: 17 residues. Germline V gives CDR1 MGHRA, CDR2 YSYEKL. V was shortened by 3 bases and J by 6 bases, with 21 bases between the two germline ends. Concerning this clone itself: Its antigen is not known.

The V gene is TRBV4-1, the J gene TRBJ2-1; the D gene could be TRBD1 or TRBD2 (6 bases each). The specimen was peripheral blood, collected 28 days after the second AZD1222 dose. This clonotype was obtained from an adult who received the AZD1222 COVID-19 vaccine. As DNA, the CDR3 is TGCGCCAGCAGCCACCCTCAGGGGAGGCCACCCGGCAATGAGCAGTTCTTC. The encoded protein is CASSHPQGRPPGNEQFF.